Listed here is a single T cell receptor beta chain. Original handling: Amplified reference gene primers provided the basis for estimating nucleated cell counts. Repertoires were generated with immunoSEQ multiplex PCR, while TCRdb's copy carries only in-frame clones and drops some. The V and J calls and clone size are taken from that table; D and trimming were inferred from the DNA. Of about 120,000 clones listed, around 82% were seen once; the top ten hold roughly an eighth. The data were obtained in a study of blood T cell repertoires in COVID-19. In the study overall: Samples representing acute and convalescent COVID-19 were sourced from the United States, Italy and Spain. T cells, B-cell-depleted T cells, or PBMCs provided the cDNA or gDNA that served as material.

The sample comprised peripheral blood. This TCR came from a human donor in a cohort sampled during active COVID-19.

CDR3: CASSYGQLANYGYTF. DNA for the CDR3: TGTGCCAGCAGCTACGGACAGTTAGCTAACTATGGCTACACCTTC. The chain recombines TRBV5-6 with TRBJ1-2; D is possibly TRBD1 (6 bases). This CDR3 has 15 residues. Germline CDR1 is SGHDT and CDR2 is YYEEEE. V was cut by 3 bases and J by 0 bases, with 12 bases left in between. The full variable domain, completed using reference TRBV5-6 and TRBJ1-2, is DAGVTQSPTHLIKTRGQQVTLRCSPKSGHDTVSWYQQALGQGPQFIFQYYEEEERQRGNFPDRFSGHQFPNYSSELNVNALLLGDSALYLCASSYGQLANYGYTFGSGTRLTVV.